By sample share, the clone carrying this T cell receptor beta chain is medium-sized. The authors' processing: The assay estimated nucleated cells by amplifying reference gene primers. Measured with immunoSEQ multiplex PCR; TCRdb has only the in-frame clones, and not every one. The V and J calls and clone size are taken from that table; D and trimming were inferred from the DNA. In the table there are approximately 88,000 clones, less than 85% of which are singletons. CDR3 length: 15 residues. Trimming pared 3 bases from V and 5 bases from J, leaving 17 bases between. In germline, CDR1 is MNHEY, CDR2 SMNVEV (reference sequence). The record originates from a study of blood T cell repertoires in COVID-19. Study-wide context: COVID-19 samples from acute and convalescent phases originated in the United States, Italy and Spain. Sample material is recorded as cDNA or gDNA derived from T cells, B-cell-depleted T cells, or PBMCs.

The receptor was isolated from a man in his forties or fifties who had recovered from COVID-19. The genes are TRBV27 and TRBJ2-7; perhaps TRBD1 as D (6 bases). The source material was peripheral blood. The CDR3 sequence is CASSLGGGERDEQYF. The CDR3 DNA sequence: TGTGCCAGCAGTTTGGGTGGGGGCGAACGGGACGAGCAGTACTTC.